The T cell receptor (beta chain) under discussion was sequenced for a study of cytomegalovirus exposure and HLA in healthy donors. Study observations and caveats: TCR beta sequences numbering under 20,000 were associated with HLA alleles at 0.05 false discovery rate in a later analysis. When analyzed later, a missense DCLRE1C variant was found to be linked to TCR beta V- and J-gene trimming.

Germline values: CDR1 SGHAT, CDR2 FQNNGV. Trimming took off 8 bases at V and 0 bases at J, with 10 bases between the two ends. This CDR3 is built from 14 residues. The PCR was carried out with 60 Vbeta primers and 13 Jbeta primers. Produced via immunoSEQ multiplex PCR; TCRdb's table is partial and in-frame only. The data include 150,000 to 200,000 clones; the top ten clones carry 2.1%. A word on this clone: Its antigen is unknown.

J is TRBJ2-2 and V is TRBV11-2, with D perhaps TRBD2 (5 bases). Specimen: PBMCs. The source of this sequence is a man aged 25 to 40 in good health and CMV-seronegative. CDR3 coding DNA: TGTGCCAGCTTAGAGGGCCCGAACACCGGGGAGCTGTTTTTT. It specifies CASLEGPNTGELFF.